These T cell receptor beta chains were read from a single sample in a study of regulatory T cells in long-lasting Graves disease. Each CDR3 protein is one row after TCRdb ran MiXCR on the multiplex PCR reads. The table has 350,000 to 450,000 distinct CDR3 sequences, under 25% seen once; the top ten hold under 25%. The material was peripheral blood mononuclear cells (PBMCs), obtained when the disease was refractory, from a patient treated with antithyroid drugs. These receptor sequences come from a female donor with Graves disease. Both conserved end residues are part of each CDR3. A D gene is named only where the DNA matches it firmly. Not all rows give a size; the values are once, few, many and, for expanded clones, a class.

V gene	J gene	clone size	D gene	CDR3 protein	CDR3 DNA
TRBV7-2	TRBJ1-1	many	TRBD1	CASNQGETEAFF	TGTGCCAGCAACCAGGGGGAAACTGAAGCTTTCTTT
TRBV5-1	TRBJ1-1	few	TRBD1	CASSSSRGPSTEAFF	TGCGCCAGCAGCTCCTCCAGGGGGCCGAGCACTGAAGCTTTCTTT
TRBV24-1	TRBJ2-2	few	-	CATSDPRTGNTGELFF	TGTGCCACCAGTGATCCCCGGACGGGGAACACCGGGGAGCTGTTTTTT
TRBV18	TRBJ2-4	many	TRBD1	CASNDRARDKNIQYF	TGTGCCAGCAACGACAGGGCGCGAGACAAAAACATTCAGTACTTC
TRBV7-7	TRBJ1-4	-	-	CTSSLCWAMDLDEKLFF	TGTACTAGCAGCTTATGTTGGGCCATGGACTTGGATGAAAAACTGTTTTTT
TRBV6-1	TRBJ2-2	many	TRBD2	CASLRLAGGTGELFF	TGTGCCAGCCTCCGCCTAGCGGGAGGAACCGGGGAGCTGTTTTTT
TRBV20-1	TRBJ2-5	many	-	CSARAGETQYF	TGCAGTGCTAGGGCAGGGGAGACCCAGTACTTC
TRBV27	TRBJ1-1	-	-	CASSLSPGPGLDTEAFF	TGTGCCAGCAGTTTATCGCCAGGGCCGGGACTGGACACTGAAGCTTTCTTT
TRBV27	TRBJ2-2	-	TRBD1	CASCQGAGELFF	TGTGCCAGCTGCCAGGGGGCCGGGGAGCTGTTTTTT
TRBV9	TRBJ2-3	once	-	CASSVPSGLLSGDTQYF	TGTGCCAGCAGCGTCCCCTCGGGACTCCTCAGTGGAGATACGCAGTATTTT
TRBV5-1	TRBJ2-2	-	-	CASSLLDSSGELFF	TGCGCCAGCAGCTTGCTCGACTCGAGCGGGGAGCTGTTTTTT
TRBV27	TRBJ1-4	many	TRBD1	CASRSTDRLGEKLFF	TGTGCCAGCAGATCCACGGACAGGCTCGGTGAAAAACTGTTTTTT
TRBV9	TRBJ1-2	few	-	CASSVQGSLNYGYTF	TGTGCCAGCAGCGTTCAAGGGAGTTTAAACTATGGCTACACCTTC
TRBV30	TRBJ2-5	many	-	CAWSTNQETQYF	TGTGCCTGGAGCACTAATCAAGAGACCCAGTACTTC
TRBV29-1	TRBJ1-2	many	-	CSVEGPGGYGYTF	TGCAGCGTTGAAGGACCTGGGGGGTATGGCTACACCTTC
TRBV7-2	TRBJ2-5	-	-	CASSQGWIRWGRETQYF	TGTGCCAGCAGCCAGGGGTGGATTCGATGGGGGCGAGAGACCCAGTACTTC
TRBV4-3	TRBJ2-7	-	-	CASSQEGGENYEQYF	TGCGCCAGCAGCCAAGAGGGGGGAGAGAACTACGAGCAGTACTTC
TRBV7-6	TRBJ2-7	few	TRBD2	CASSQKERQEPTGLGAYEQYF	TGTGCCAGCAGCCAGAAAGAACGACAGGAACCTACGGGACTAGGGGCCTACGAGCAGTACTTC
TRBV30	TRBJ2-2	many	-	CAWSVFGPGELFF	TGTGCCTGGAGTGTATTTGGCCCCGGGGAGCTGTTTTTT
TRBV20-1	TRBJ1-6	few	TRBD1	CSARVVGDRSGSPLHF	TGCAGTGCTAGAGTTGTCGGGGACAGATCGGGTTCACCCCTCCACTTT
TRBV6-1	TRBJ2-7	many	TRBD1	CASSPGQGLYEQYF	TGTGCCAGCAGCCCGGGACAGGGCTTGTACGAGCAGTACTTC
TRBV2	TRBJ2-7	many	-	CASSEWEQYF	TGTGCCAGCAGTGAATGGGAGCAGTACTTC
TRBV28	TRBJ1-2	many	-	CASSPQGTYGYTF	TGTGCCAGCAGTCCACAGGGCACCTATGGCTACACCTTC
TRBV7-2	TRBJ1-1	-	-	CASSLKGNTGAFF	TGTGCCAGCAGCTTAAAGGGGAACACTGGAGCTTTCTTT
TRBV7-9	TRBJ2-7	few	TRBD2	CASSTTSGRSYEQYF	TGTGCCAGCAGCACCACTAGCGGACGCTCCTACGAGCAGTACTTC
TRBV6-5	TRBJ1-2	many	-	CASSYSREGSPGGYTF	TGTGCCAGCAGTTACTCGAGGGAGGGATCCCCCGGGGGCTACACCTTC
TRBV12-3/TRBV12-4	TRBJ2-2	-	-	CASSPDYSGELFF	TGTGCCAGCAGTCCCGACTATTCCGGGGAGCTGTTTTTT
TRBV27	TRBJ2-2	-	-	CASTPRAGLAYTGELFF	TGTGCCAGCACCCCCAGGGCCGGGCTAGCCTACACCGGGGAGCTGTTTTTT
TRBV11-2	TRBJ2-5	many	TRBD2	CASSTSGTSRETQYF	TGTGCCAGCAGCACCTCTGGGACTAGCAGGGAGACCCAGTACTTC
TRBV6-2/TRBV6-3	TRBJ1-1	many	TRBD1	CASSYSIGRDRTFEAFF	TGTGCCAGCAGTTACTCGATAGGCCGGGACAGAACATTTGAAGCTTTCTTT
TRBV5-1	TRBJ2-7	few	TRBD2	CASSFERESVQYF	TGCGCCAGCAGCTTTGAGCGGGAGTCGGTGCAGTACTTC
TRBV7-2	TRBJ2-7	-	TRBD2	CASSWTGTSGYEQYF	TGTGCCAGCAGCTGGACAGGGACTAGCGGCTACGAGCAGTACTTC
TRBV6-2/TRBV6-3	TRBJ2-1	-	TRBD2	CASSYGGGLGQFF	TGTGCCAGCAGTTACGGGGGGGGACTAGGACAGTTCTTC
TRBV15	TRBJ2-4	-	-	CATSRDRMGPGAKNIQYF	TGTGCCACCAGCAGAGATCGAATGGGTCCTGGGGCCAAAAACATTCAGTACTTC
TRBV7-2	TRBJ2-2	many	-	CASSQQGFTGELFF	TGTGCCAGCAGTCAACAGGGTTTCACCGGGGAGCTGTTTTTT